This TCR beta chain is from a study of blood T cell repertoires in COVID-19. For the study at large: Researchers got acute and convalescent COVID-19 samples from the United States, Italy and Spain. PBMCs, B-cell-depleted T cells, or T cells were the source of the cDNA or gDNA that made up the material.

The ends lost 6 bases at V and 4 bases at J; junction bases unmatched: 6. The CDR3 has 16 amino acids. The V gene's germline CDR1 is MGHRA and CDR2 YSYEKL. In the authors' methods: Quantification of nucleated cells was approximated via reference gene primer amplification. Sequenced by immunoSEQ multiplex PCR; TCRdb stores in-frame clones only, minus some. D and trimming come from the DNA, and the V and J calls and clone size come from that table. Of around 72,000 clones in the sample, approximately 84% were seen once. The chain uses TRBV4-1 and TRBJ2-1, with 13 bases that match TRBD2. The TCR sequence derives from a man in his 70s with active or convalescent COVID-19. Sequences were obtained from peripheral blood. CDR3 DNA sequence: TGCGCCAGCAGACCTGGACTAGCGGGAGTATACAATGAGCAGTTCTTC. Protein: CASRPGLAGVYNEQFF.